The rows below give T cell receptor beta chains drawn from one sample of a study of shared clonotypes between healthy human individuals. Clones were read by immunoSEQ multiplex PCR, and TCRdb kept only the in-frame ones, dropping some. Of roughly 1,500,000 clones listed, 95% to 99% are singletons. Specimen: naive CD4+ T cells sorted from blood. Receptors were obtained from a man in his thirties or forties in good health. Both conserved end residues are part of each CDR3. D genes are given only for firm matches. Expanded clones are given a class, and other clones once, few, many or no size at all.

j_call: TRBJ1-2
clone_size: NA
d_call: TRBD1
v_call: TRBV10-1
cdr3_nt: TGCGCCAGCACCCACAGGGGCGGAGGCTATGGCTACACCTTC
cdr3_aa: CASTHRGGGYGYTF

j_call: TRBJ2-7
clone_size: NA
d_call: TRBD2
v_call: TRBV11-2
cdr3_nt: TGTGCCAGCAGCTTTAGGCGGGAGCCCCCCTACGAGCAGTACTTC
cdr3_aa: CASSFRREPPYEQYF

j_call: TRBJ2-7
clone_size: NA
d_call: NA
v_call: TRBV5-8
cdr3_nt: TGTGCCAGCAGCTTAGGACTCCGAGCGGCCCACGAGCAGTACTTC
cdr3_aa: CASSLGLRAAHEQYF

j_call: TRBJ2-3
clone_size: NA
d_call: NA
v_call: TRBV27
cdr3_nt: TGTGCCAGCAGTCCTCACACAGATACGCAGTATTTT
cdr3_aa: CASSPHTDTQYF

j_call: TRBJ2-2
clone_size: NA
d_call: NA
v_call: TRBV2
cdr3_nt: TGTGCCAGCAGTGAAGCTGGAGTCGGGGAGCTGTTTTTT
cdr3_aa: CASSEAGVGELFF

j_call: TRBJ1-1
clone_size: NA
d_call: NA
v_call: TRBV27
cdr3_nt: TGTGCCAGCAGCCGAATGGGCATAGCGAACACTGAAGCTTTCTTT
cdr3_aa: CASSRMGIANTEAFF

j_call: TRBJ2-1
clone_size: NA
d_call: TRBD2
v_call: TRBV4-2
cdr3_nt: TGTGCCAGCAGCCAAGTTGGTCTAGCGGAGGGTTCCTACAATGAGCAGTTCTTC
cdr3_aa: CASSQVGLAEGSYNEQFF

j_call: TRBJ1-1
clone_size: NA
d_call: NA
v_call: TRBV28
cdr3_nt: TGTGCCAGCAGTATCAACACTGAAGCTTTCTTT
cdr3_aa: CASSINTEAFF

j_call: TRBJ2-7
clone_size: NA
d_call: NA
v_call: TRBV27
cdr3_nt: TGTGCCAGCAGTTTACATAGAAACCTGGGAGCCTACGAGCAGTACTTC
cdr3_aa: CASSLHRNLGAYEQYF

j_call: TRBJ1-4
clone_size: once
d_call: NA
v_call: TRBV5-4
cdr3_nt: TGTGCCAGCAGCTTGCAACCGCAGGTTGAGGAAAAACTGTTTTTT
cdr3_aa: CASSLQPQVEEKLFF

j_call: TRBJ2-4
clone_size: NA
d_call: TRBD1
v_call: TRBV19
cdr3_nt: TGTGCCAGTACCCCAACAGGGGTTTGGGGTCTGGACAAAAACATTCAGTACTTC
cdr3_aa: CASTPTGVWGLDKNIQYF

j_call: TRBJ2-2
clone_size: NA
d_call: NA
v_call: TRBV5-4
cdr3_nt: TGTGCCAGCAGCTTGGATCCCACTACCACCGGGGAGCTGTTTTTT
cdr3_aa: CASSLDPTTTGELFF

j_call: TRBJ1-1
clone_size: NA
d_call: NA
v_call: TRBV6-5
cdr3_nt: TGTGCCAGCAGTATCTTGGGGTCTACTGAAGCTTTCTTT
cdr3_aa: CASSILGSTEAFF

j_call: TRBJ2-5
clone_size: NA
d_call: NA
v_call: TRBV5-1
cdr3_nt: TGCGCCAGCAGCAACCTCCAAGAGACCCAGTACTTC
cdr3_aa: CASSNLQETQYF

j_call: TRBJ1-2
clone_size: once
d_call: TRBD1
v_call: TRBV2
cdr3_nt: TGTGCCAGCAGAGAATTGACAGGGGATGGCTACACCTTC
cdr3_aa: CASRELTGDGYTF

j_call: TRBJ2-7
clone_size: NA
d_call: NA
v_call: TRBV7-2
cdr3_nt: TGTGCCAGCAGTCATGCCTACGAGCAGTACTTC
cdr3_aa: CASSHAYEQYF

j_call: TRBJ1-2
clone_size: NA
d_call: NA
v_call: TRBV4-3
cdr3_nt: TGCGCCAGCAGCCAAGTAGGAGGGCCGGATGGCTACACCTTC
cdr3_aa: CASSQVGGPDGYTF

j_call: TRBJ2-1
clone_size: NA
d_call: TRBD1
v_call: TRBV2
cdr3_nt: TGTGCCAGTACCGACAGGGAATACAATGAGCAGTTCTTC
cdr3_aa: CASTDREYNEQFF

j_call: TRBJ2-7
clone_size: NA
d_call: NA
v_call: TRBV28
cdr3_nt: TGTGCCAGCAGTCCCCCCCTGGACCCGCCGATGGGCGAGCAGTACTTC
cdr3_aa: CASSPPLDPPMGEQYF

j_call: TRBJ2-7
clone_size: NA
d_call: TRBD1
v_call: TRBV7-6
cdr3_nt: TGTGCCAGCAGCTTATCGGGACAGGGTGCCTACGAGCAGTACTTC
cdr3_aa: CASSLSGQGAYEQYF

j_call: TRBJ2-1
clone_size: NA
d_call: NA
v_call: TRBV5-4
cdr3_nt: TGTGCCAGCAGCCTCGTACCTTACAATGAGCAGTTCTTC
cdr3_aa: CASSLVPYNEQFF

j_call: TRBJ2-7
clone_size: NA
d_call: NA
v_call: TRBV5-5
cdr3_nt: TGTGCCAGCAGCTTGGCCCCAGCGCTCGAGCAGTACTTC
cdr3_aa: CASSLAPALEQYF

j_call: TRBJ2-3
clone_size: NA
d_call: TRBD2
v_call: TRBV11-1
cdr3_nt: TGTGCCAGCAGCTTTTCTAGCGGGGACACAGATACGCAGTATTTT
cdr3_aa: CASSFSSGDTDTQYF

j_call: TRBJ1-4
clone_size: NA
d_call: NA
v_call: TRBV2
cdr3_nt: TGTGCCAGCGGGCAGGGGAGTGAAAAACTGTTTTTT
cdr3_aa: CASGQGSEKLFF

j_call: TRBJ2-7
clone_size: NA
d_call: NA
v_call: TRBV10-2
cdr3_nt: TGCGCCAGCAGTGGTGTCAGGGCCTACGAGCAGTACTTC
cdr3_aa: CASSGVRAYEQYF

j_call: TRBJ2-1
clone_size: NA
d_call: NA
v_call: TRBV20-1
cdr3_nt: TGCAGTGCACAGTACAATGAGCAGTTCTTC
cdr3_aa: CSAQYNEQFF

j_call: TRBJ2-2
clone_size: NA
d_call: NA
v_call: TRBV5-1
cdr3_nt: TGCGCCAGCAGCCAGGAGCCTGCGAACACCGGGGAGCTGTTTTTT
cdr3_aa: CASSQEPANTGELFF

j_call: TRBJ2-7
clone_size: NA
d_call: TRBD2
v_call: TRBV7-6
cdr3_nt: TGTGCCAGCAGCTTAGCTGGGACTAGCGGGAGTAGTAGCGAGCAGTACTTC
cdr3_aa: CASSLAGTSGSSSEQYF

j_call: TRBJ1-4
clone_size: NA
d_call: TRBD1
v_call: TRBV4-1
cdr3_nt: TGCGCCAGCAGCCAGACAGGGGGCGCCGCAACTAATGAAAAACTGTTTTTT
cdr3_aa: CASSQTGGAATNEKLFF

j_call: TRBJ1-1
clone_size: NA
d_call: NA
v_call: TRBV6-5
cdr3_nt: TGTGCCAGCAGTTACCCCGGCGGGGGAGCTTTCTTT
cdr3_aa: CASSYPGGGAFF

j_call: TRBJ2-3
clone_size: NA
d_call: NA
v_call: TRBV19
cdr3_nt: TGTGCCAGTAGTATTGAAGGGAGCCGACCAGATACGCAGTATTTT
cdr3_aa: CASSIEGSRPDTQYF

j_call: TRBJ2-2
clone_size: NA
d_call: NA
v_call: TRBV27
cdr3_nt: TGTGCCAGCACGACTGCGAACACCGGGGAGCTGTTTTTT
cdr3_aa: CASTTANTGELFF

j_call: TRBJ1-2
clone_size: NA
d_call: NA
v_call: TRBV5-4
cdr3_nt: TGTGCCAGCAGCTTGGGGGTCCCAGGCTACACCTTC
cdr3_aa: CASSLGVPGYTF

j_call: TRBJ2-7
clone_size: NA
d_call: NA
v_call: TRBV27
cdr3_nt: TGTGCCAGCAGTTTATATCCAGGGGCCTACGAGCAGTACTTC
cdr3_aa: CASSLYPGAYEQYF

j_call: TRBJ2-7
clone_size: NA
d_call: TRBD2
v_call: TRBV4-2
cdr3_nt: TGTGCCAGCAGCCAAGATACAATCGATGCTAGCGGGAGTTATGAGCAGTACTTC
cdr3_aa: CASSQDTIDASGSYEQYF

j_call: TRBJ1-4
clone_size: NA
d_call: TRBD1
v_call: TRBV11-2
cdr3_nt: TGTGCCAGCTCCGTCGACAGGGGGAATGAAAAACTGTTTTTT
cdr3_aa: CASSVDRGNEKLFF

j_call: TRBJ2-3
clone_size: NA
d_call: NA
v_call: TRBV2
cdr3_nt: TGTGCCAGCAGCGCAGGGGTTGCAGATACGCAGTATTTT
cdr3_aa: CASSAGVADTQYF

j_call: TRBJ2-7
clone_size: NA
d_call: NA
v_call: TRBV19
cdr3_nt: TGTGCCAGTAGTATAGTCTTTGCGGGGCCCTCCTACGAGCAGTACTTC
cdr3_aa: CASSIVFAGPSYEQYF

j_call: TRBJ2-7
clone_size: NA
d_call: TRBD1
v_call: TRBV14
cdr3_nt: TGTGCCAGCAGCTTACGGACAGGGGCATTATACGAGCAGTACTTC
cdr3_aa: CASSLRTGALYEQYF

j_call: TRBJ2-7
clone_size: once
d_call: NA
v_call: TRBV18
cdr3_nt: TGTGCCAGCTCACTTGGGGGAAGCGAGCAGTACTTC
cdr3_aa: CASSLGGSEQYF

j_call: TRBJ2-7
clone_size: NA
d_call: TRBD2
v_call: TRBV5-5
cdr3_nt: TGTGCCAGCAGCTCACCGGGACTAGCCCCATCCGAGCAGTACTTC
cdr3_aa: CASSSPGLAPSEQYF

j_call: TRBJ2-2
clone_size: NA
d_call: NA
v_call: TRBV7-9
cdr3_nt: TGTGCCAGCAGCTTGATCCAGGGCACCGGGGAGCTGTTTTTT
cdr3_aa: CASSLIQGTGELFF

j_call: TRBJ2-7
clone_size: once
d_call: NA
v_call: TRBV4-1
cdr3_nt: TGCGCCAGCAGCCAAGAACAAGGGGCTCGGGAGCAGTACTTC
cdr3_aa: CASSQEQGAREQYF

j_call: TRBJ2-1
clone_size: NA
d_call: NA
v_call: TRBV14
cdr3_nt: TGTGCCAGCAGCCAGACCTCTCTGGTCAATGAGCAGTTCTTC
cdr3_aa: CASSQTSLVNEQFF

j_call: TRBJ2-5
clone_size: NA
d_call: NA
v_call: TRBV6-5
cdr3_nt: TGTGCCAGCAGTTACTCGACCGGGGGCGGGGAGACCCAGTACTTC
cdr3_aa: CASSYSTGGGETQYF

j_call: TRBJ1-1
clone_size: once
d_call: TRBD1
v_call: TRBV2
cdr3_nt: TGTGCCAGCAGTGAAGCGCCGATCGACAGGGGGGAAGCTTTCTTT
cdr3_aa: CASSEAPIDRGEAFF

j_call: TRBJ2-7
clone_size: once
d_call: NA
v_call: TRBV7-8
cdr3_nt: TGTGCCAGCAGCTTCGGGAGCACCTTCAGCTACGAGCAGTACTTC
cdr3_aa: CASSFGSTFSYEQYF

j_call: TRBJ2-2
clone_size: once
d_call: NA
v_call: TRBV2
cdr3_nt: TGTGCCAGCAGACGTCGATCGGCACCAACCGGGGAGCTGTTTTTT
cdr3_aa: CASRRRSAPTGELFF

j_call: TRBJ2-7
clone_size: NA
d_call: NA
v_call: TRBV6-5
cdr3_nt: TGTGCCAGCAGTTACGACCTAGGAGGCGAGCAGTACTTC
cdr3_aa: CASSYDLGGEQYF

j_call: TRBJ2-1
clone_size: NA
d_call: NA
v_call: TRBV5-4
cdr3_nt: TGTGCCAGCAGCTTGTCTAGTGAGCAGTTCTTC
cdr3_aa: CASSLSSEQFF